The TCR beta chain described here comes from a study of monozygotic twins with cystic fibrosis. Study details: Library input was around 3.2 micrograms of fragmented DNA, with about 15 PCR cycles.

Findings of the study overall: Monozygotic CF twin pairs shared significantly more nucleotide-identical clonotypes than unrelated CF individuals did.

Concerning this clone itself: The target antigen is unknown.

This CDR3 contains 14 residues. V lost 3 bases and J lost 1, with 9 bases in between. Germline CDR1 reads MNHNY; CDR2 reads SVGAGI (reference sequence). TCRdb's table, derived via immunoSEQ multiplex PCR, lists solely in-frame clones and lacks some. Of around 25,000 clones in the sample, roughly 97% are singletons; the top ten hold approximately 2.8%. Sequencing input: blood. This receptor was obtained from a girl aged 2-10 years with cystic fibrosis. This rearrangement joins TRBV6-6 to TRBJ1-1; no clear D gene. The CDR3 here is CASSYSRANTEAFF. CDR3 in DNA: TGTGCCAGCAGTTATTCGAGGGCGAACACTGAAGCTTTCTTT.